The clone carrying this T cell receptor (beta chain) has a handful of counts. TCRdb re-analysed the 5' RACE reads in MiXCR, keeping a single row per CDR3 protein. The table has around 610,000 distinct CDR3 sequences, approximately 13% seen once. Trimming cost V 10 bases and J 7 bases, with 20 bases left between them. The CDR3 runs 13 residues. Germline CDR1 and CDR2: SEHNR and FQNEAQ (reference sequence). These data come from a study of T cells after yellow fever vaccination. The V gene is TRBV7-9, the J gene TRBJ2-7, with D possibly matching TRBD2 (6 bases). Sequencing was performed on PBMCs, taken on the day of the yellow fever booster vaccination. This sequence was found in a young man who received the YFV17D yellow fever vaccine. The CDR3: CATGKPREIEQYF. DNA for the CDR3: TGTGCCACGGGCAAGCCTCGGGAGATTGAGCAGTACTTC.